This T cell receptor beta chain was sequenced for a study of graft-versus-host responses after intestinal transplantation. Across the whole study: Isolated intestinal, liver-intestinal, or multivisceral transplants were what recipients had. Tacrolimus plus steroids were given to all recipients for 3 to 4 years, preceded by anti-thymocyte globulin induction. Study-wide findings and caveats: Detected in recipient marrow were GvH clones, some of which were first observed in ileum or blood.

The method was immunoSEQ multiplex PCR; TCRdb's version includes in-frame clones alone and lacks a portion of them. The sample has some 45,000 clones; roughly 91% are singletons. To note about this clone: What it binds is unknown.

The CDR3 loop spans 18 amino acids. V lost 4 bases to trimming and J lost 6 bases; unmatched junction nucleotides: 14. Germline V gene sequence: CDR1 SGDLS, CDR2 YYNGEE. The sequences come from PBMCs, collected 524 days after transplant. This receptor was identified in a human patient who received an intestinal transplant, so some T cells may come from the graft donor. V is TRBV9 and J is TRBJ2-1; TRBD2 aligns across 12 bases. This chain's CDR3 is CASSPVGVTSGSSNEQFF. CDR3 nucleotide sequence: TGTGCCAGCAGCCCCGTCGGAGTGACTAGCGGGAGTAGCAATGAGCAGTTCTTC.